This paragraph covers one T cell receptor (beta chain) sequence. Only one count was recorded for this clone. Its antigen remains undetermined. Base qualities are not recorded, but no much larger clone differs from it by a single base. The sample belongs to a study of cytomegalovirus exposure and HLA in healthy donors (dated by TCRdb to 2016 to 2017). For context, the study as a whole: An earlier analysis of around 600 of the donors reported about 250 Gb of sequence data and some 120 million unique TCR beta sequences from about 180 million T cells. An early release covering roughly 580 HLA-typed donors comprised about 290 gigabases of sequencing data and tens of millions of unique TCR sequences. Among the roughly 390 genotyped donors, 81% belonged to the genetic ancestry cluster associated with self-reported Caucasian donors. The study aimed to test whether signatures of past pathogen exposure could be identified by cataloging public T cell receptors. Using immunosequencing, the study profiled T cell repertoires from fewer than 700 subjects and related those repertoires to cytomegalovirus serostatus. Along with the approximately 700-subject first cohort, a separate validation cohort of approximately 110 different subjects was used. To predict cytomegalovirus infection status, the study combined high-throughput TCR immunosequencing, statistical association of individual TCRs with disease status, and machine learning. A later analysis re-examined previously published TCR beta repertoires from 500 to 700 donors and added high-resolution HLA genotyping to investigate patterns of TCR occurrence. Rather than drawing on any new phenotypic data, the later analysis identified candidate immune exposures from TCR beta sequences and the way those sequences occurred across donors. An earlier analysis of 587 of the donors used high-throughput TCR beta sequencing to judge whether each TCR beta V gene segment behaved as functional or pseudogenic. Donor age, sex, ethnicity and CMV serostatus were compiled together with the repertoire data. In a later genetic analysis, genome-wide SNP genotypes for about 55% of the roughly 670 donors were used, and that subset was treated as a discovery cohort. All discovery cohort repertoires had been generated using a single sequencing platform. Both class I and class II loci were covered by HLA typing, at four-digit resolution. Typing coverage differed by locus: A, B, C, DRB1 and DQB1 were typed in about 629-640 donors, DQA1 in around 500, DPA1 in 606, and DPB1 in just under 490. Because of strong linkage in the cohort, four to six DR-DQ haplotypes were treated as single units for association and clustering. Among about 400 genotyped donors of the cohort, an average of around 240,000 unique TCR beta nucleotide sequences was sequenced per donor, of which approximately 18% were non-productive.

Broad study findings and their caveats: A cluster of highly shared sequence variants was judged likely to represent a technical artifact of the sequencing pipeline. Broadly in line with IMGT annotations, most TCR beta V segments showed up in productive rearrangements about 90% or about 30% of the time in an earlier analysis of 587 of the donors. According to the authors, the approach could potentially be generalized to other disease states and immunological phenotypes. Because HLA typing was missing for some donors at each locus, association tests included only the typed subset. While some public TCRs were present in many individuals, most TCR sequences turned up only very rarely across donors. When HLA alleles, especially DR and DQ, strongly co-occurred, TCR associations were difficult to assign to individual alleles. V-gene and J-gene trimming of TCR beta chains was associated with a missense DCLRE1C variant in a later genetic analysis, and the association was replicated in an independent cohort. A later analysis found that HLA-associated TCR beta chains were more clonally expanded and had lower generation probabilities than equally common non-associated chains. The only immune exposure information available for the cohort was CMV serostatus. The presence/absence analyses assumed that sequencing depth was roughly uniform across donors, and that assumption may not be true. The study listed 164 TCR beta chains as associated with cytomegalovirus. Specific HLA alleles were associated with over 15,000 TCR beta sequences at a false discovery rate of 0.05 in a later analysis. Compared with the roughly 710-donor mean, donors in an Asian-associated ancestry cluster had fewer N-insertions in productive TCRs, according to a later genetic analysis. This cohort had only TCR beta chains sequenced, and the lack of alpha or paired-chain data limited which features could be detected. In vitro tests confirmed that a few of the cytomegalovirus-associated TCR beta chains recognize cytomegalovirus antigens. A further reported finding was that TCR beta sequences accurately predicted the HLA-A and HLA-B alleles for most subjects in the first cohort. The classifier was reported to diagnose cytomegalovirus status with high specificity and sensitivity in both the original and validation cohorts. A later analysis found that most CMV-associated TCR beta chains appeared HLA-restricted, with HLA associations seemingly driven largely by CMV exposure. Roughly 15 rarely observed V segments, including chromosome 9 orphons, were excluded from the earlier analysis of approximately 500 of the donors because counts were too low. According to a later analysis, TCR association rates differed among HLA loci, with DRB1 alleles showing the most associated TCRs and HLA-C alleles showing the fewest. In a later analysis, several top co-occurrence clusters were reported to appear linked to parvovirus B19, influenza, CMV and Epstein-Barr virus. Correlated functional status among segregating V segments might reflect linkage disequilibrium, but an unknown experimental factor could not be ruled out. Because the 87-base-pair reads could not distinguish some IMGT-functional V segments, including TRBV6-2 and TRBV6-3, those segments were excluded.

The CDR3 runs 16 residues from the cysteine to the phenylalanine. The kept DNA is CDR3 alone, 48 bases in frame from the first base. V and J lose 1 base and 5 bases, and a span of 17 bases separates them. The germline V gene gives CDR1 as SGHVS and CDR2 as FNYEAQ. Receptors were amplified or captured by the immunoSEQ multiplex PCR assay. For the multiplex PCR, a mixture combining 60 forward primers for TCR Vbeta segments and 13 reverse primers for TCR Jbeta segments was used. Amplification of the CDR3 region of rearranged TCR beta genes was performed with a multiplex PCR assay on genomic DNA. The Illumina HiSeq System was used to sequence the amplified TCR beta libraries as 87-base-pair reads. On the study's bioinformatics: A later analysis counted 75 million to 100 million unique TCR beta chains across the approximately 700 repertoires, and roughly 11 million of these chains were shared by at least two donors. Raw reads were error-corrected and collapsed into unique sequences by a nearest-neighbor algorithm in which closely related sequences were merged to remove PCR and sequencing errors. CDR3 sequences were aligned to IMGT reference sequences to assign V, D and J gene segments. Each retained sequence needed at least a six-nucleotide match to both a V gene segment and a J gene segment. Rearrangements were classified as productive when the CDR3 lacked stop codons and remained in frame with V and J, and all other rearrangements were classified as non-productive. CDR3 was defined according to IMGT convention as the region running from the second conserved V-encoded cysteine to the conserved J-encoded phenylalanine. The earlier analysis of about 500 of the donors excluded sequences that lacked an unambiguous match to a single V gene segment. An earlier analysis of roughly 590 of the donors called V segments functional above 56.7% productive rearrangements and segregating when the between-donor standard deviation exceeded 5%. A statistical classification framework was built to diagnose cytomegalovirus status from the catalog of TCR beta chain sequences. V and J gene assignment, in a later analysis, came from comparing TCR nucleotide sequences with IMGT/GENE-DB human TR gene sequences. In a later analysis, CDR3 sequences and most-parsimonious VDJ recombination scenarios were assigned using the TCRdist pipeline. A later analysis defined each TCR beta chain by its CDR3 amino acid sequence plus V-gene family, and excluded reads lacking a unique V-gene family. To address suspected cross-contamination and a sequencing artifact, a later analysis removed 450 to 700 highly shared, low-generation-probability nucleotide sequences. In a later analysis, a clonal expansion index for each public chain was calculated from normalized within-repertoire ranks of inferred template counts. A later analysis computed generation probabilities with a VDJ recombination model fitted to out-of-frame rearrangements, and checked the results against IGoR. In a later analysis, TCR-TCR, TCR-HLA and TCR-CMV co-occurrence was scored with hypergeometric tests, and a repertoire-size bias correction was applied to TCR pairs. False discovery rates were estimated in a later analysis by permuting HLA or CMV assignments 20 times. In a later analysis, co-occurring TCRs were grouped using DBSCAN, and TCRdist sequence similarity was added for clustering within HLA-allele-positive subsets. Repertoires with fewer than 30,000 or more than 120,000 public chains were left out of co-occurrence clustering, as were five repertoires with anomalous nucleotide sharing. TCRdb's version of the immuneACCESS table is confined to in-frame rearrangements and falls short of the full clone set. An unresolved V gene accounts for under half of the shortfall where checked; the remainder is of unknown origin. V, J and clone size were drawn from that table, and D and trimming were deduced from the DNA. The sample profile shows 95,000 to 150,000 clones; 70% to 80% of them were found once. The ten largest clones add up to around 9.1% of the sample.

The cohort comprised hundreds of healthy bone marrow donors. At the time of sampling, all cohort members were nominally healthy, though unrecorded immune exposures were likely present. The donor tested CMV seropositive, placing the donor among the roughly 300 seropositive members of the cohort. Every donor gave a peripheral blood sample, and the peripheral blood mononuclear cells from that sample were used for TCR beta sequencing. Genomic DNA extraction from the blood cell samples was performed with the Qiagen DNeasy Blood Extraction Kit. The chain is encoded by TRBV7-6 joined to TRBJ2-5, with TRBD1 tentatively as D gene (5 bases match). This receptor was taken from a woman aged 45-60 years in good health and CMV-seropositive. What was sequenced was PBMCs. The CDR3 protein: CASSLGSLRGRETQYF. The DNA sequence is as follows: TGTGCCAGCAGCTTAGGTTCCTTAAGGGGTCGGGAGACCCAGTACTTC.